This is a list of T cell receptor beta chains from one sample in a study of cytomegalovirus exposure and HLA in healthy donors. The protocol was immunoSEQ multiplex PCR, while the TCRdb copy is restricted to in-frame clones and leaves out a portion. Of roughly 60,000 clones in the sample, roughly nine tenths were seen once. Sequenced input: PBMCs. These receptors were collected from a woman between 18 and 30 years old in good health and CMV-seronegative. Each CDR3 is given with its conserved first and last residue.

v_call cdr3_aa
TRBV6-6 CASSGTDVETQYF
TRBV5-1 CASSDLQGALETQYF
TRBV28 CASSYGVLHRGDTQYF
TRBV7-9 CASSFGAQESANYGYTF
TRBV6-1 CASGQTGNTDTQYF
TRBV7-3 CASHLGAPSRVPQHF
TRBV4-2 CASSQGTSGEYNEQFF
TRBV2 CASSEYAGGWETQYF
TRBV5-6 CASSHGHNGYTF
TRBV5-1 CASSWTEVTDTQYF
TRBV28 CASWTVDQPQHF
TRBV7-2 CASSRTGGSYEQYF
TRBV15 CATSRLPGQRSGYTF
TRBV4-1 CASSQTGLANEKLFF
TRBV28 CASSPSGNEQFF
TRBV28 CASGDRGAKGEQFF
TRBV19 CASSIGGGPNTEAFF
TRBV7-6 CASSLVGGRSSGANVLTF
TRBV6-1 CATAPRQEKLFF
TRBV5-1 CASSFGQGFSPYGANVLTF
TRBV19 CASSVGTPLYIDEQFF
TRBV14 CASSQGPGLPLYEQYF
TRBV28 CASSSHGTSGGETQYF
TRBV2 CASSEGAGGPSGTDTQYF
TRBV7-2 CASSSLAGVHEQYF
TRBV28 CASSRGSGGADSYEQYF
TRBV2 CASSLRPVTGDTQYF
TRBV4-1 CASSQGRTTGNTIYF